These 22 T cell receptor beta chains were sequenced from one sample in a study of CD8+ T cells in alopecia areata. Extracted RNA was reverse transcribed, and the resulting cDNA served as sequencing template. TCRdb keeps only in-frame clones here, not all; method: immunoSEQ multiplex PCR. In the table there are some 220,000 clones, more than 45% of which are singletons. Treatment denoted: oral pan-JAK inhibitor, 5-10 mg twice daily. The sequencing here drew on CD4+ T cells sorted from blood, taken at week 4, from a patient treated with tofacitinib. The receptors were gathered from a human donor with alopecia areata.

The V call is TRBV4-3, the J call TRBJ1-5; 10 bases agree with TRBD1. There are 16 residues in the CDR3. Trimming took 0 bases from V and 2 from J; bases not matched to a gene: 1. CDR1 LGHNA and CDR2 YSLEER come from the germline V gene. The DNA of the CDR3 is TGCGCCAGCAGCCAAGATGGGACAGGGGGCAATCAGCCCCAGCATTTT. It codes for CASSQDGTGGNQPQHF.

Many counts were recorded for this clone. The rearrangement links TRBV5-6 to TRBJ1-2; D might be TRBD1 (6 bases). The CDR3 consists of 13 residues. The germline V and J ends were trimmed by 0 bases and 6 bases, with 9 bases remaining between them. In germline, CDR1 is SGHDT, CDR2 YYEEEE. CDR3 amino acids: CASSLGRGDGYTF. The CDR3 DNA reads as TGTGCCAGCAGCTTGGGCAGGGGAGATGGCTACACCTTC.

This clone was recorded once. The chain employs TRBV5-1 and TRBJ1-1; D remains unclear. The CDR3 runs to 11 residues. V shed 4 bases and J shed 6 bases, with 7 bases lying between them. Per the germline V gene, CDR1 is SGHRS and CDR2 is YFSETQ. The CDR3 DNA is TGCGCCAGCAGCGCGGGGTCTGAAGCTTTCTTT. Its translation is CASSAGSEAFF.

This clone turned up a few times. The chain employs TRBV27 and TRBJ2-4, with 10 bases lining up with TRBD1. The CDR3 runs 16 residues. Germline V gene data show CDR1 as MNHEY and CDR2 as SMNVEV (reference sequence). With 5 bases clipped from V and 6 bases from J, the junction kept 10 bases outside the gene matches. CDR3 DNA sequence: TGTGCCAGCAGTCAGAGACAGGGGGCAGGTGGAAACATTCAGTACTTC. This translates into CASSQRQGAGGNIQYF.

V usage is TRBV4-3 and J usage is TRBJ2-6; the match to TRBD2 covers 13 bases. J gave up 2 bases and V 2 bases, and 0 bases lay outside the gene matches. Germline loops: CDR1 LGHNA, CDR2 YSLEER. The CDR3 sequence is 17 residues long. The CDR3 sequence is CASSQTSGGAGANVLTF. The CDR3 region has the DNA TGCGCCAGCAGCCAAACTAGCGGGGGGGCTGGGGCCAACGTCCTGACTTTC.

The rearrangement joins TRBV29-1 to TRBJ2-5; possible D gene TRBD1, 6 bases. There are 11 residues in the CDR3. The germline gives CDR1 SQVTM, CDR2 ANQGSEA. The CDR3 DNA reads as TGCAGGGGGGACATGCAAGAGACCCAGTACTTC. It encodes CRGDMQETQYF.

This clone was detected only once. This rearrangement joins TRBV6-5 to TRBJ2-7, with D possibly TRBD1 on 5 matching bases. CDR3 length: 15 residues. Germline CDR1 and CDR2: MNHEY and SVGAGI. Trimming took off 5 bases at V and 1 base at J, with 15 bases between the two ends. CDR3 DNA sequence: TGTGCCAGCAGTCCCACCAGGGTTAAGTCCTACGAGCAGTACTTC. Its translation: CASSPTRVKSYEQYF.

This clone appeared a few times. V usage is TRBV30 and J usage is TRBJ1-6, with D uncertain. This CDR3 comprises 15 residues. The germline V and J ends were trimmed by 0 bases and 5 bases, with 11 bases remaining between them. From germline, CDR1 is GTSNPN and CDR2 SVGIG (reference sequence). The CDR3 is CAWSVWRQDNSPLHF. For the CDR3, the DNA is TGTGCCTGGAGTGTGTGGCGGCAGGATAATTCACCCCTCCACTTT.

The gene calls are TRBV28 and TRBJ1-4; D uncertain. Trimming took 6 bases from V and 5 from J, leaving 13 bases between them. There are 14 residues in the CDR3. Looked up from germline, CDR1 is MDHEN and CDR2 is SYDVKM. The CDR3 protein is CASRVGLRNEKLFF. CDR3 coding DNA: TGTGCCAGCAGGGTAGGCTTAAGGAATGAAAAACTGTTTTTT.

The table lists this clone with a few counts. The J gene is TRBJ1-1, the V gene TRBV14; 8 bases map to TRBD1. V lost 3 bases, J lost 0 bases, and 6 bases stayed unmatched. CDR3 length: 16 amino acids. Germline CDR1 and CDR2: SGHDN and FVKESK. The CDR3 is CASSHPTGGLNTEAFF. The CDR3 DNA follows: TGTGCCAGCAGCCATCCCACAGGGGGACTGAACACTGAAGCTTTCTTT. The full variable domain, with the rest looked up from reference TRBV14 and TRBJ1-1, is EAGVTQFPSHSVIEKGQTVTLRCDPISGHDNLYWYRRVMGKEIKFLLHFVKESKQDESGMPNNRFLAERTGGTYSTLKVQPAELEDSGVYFCASSHPTGGLNTEAFFGQGTRLTVV.

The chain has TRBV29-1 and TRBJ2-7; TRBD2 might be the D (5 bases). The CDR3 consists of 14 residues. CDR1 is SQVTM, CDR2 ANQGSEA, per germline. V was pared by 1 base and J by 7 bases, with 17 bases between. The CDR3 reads CSVEARAGGREQYF. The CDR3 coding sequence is TGCAGCGTTGAAGCTCGGGCGGGCGGTAGGGAGCAGTACTTC.

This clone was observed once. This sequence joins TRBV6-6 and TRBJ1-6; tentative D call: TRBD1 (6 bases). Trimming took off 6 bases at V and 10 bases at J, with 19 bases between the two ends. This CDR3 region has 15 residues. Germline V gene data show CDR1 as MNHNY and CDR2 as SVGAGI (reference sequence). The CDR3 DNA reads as TGTGCCAGCAGAGCGGACAGAAGAATCGGGTCACCCCTCCACTTT. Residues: CASRADRRIGSPLHF.

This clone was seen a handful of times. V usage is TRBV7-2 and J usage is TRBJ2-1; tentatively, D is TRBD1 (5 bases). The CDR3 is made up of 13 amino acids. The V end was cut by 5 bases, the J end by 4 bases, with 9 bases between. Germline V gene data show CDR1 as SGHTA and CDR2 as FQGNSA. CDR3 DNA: TGTGCCAGCAGCCTGGGGCTATACAATGAGCAGTTCTTC. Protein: CASSLGLYNEQFF.

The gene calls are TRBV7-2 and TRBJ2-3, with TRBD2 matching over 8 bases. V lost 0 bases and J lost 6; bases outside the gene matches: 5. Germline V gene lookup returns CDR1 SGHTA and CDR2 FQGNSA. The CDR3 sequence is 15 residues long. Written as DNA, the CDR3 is TGTGCCAGCAGCTTAGCGCGGGGGGTCGGTGATACGCAGTATTTT. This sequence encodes CASSLARGVGDTQYF.

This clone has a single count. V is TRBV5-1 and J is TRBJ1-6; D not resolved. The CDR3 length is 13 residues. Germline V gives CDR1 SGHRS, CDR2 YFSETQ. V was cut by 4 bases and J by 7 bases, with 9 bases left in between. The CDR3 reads CASSPNSNSPLHF. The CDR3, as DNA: TGCGCCAGCAGCCCGAACAGCAATTCACCCCTCCACTTT.

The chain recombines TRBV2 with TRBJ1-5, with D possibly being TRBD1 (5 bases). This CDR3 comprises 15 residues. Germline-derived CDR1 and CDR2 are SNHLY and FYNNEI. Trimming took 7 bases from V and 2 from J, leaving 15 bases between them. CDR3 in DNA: TGTGCCAGCACTTTTTCAGGGAATCGCAATCAGCCCCAGCATTTT. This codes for CASTFSGNRNQPQHF.

CDR3 in DNA: TGCAGCGTTGAAAGAGGGTCAGACTATGGCTACACCTTC. Translated: CSVERGSDYGYTF. The J gene is TRBJ1-2, the V gene TRBV29-1; D call uncertain. Germline V gene data show CDR1 as SQVTM and CDR2 as ANQGSEA. This CDR3 is 13 amino acids long. V dropped 2 bases and J dropped 3 bases, with 10 bases sitting between them.

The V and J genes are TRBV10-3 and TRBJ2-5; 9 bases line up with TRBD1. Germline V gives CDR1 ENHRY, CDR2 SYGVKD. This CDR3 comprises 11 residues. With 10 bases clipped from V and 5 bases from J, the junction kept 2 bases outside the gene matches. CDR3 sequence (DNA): TGTGCCACCGGACAGGGGGAGACCCAGTACTTC. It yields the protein CATGQGETQYF.

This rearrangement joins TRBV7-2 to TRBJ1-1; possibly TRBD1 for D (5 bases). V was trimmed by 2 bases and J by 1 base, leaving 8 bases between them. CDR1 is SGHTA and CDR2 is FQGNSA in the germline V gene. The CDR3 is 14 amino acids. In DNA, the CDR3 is TGTGCCAGCAGCTTACTCGGGACGAACACTGAAGCTTTCTTT. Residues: CASSLLGTNTEAFF.

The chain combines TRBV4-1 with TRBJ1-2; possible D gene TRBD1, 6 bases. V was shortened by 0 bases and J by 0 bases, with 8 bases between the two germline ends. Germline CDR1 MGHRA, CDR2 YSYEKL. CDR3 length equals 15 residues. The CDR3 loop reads CASSQDRDTNYGYTF. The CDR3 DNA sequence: TGCGCCAGCAGCCAAGACAGGGACACTAACTATGGCTACACCTTC.

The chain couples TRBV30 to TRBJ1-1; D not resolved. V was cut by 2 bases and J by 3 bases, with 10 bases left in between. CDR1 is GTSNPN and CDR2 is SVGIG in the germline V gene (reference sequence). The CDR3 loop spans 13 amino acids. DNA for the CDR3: TGTGCCTGGAGTACGGGGTTGGACACTGAAGCTTTCTTT. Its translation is CAWSTGLDTEAFF.

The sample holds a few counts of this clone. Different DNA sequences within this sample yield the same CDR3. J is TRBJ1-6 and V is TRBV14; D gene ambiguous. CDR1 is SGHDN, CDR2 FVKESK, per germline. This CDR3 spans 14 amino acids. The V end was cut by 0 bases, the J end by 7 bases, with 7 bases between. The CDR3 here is CASSQESKNSPLHF. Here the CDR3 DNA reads TGTGCCAGCAGCCAAGAGAGTAAGAATTCACCCCTCCACTTT.